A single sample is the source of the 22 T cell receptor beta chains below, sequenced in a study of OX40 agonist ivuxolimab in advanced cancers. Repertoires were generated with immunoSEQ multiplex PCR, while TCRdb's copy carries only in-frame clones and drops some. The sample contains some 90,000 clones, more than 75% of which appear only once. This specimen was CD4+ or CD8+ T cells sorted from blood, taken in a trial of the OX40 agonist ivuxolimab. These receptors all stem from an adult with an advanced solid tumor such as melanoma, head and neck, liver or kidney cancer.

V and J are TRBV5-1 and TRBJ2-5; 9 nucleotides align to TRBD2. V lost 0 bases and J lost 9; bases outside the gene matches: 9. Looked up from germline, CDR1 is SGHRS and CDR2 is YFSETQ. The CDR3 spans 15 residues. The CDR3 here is CASSLGASGNEAQYF. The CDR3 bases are TGCGCCAGCAGCTTGGGGGCTAGCGGGAATGAGGCCCAGTACTTC. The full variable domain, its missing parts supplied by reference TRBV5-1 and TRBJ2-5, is KAGVTQTPRYLIKTRGQQVTLSCSPISGHRSVSWYQQTPGQGLQFLFEYFSETQRNKGNFPGRFSGRQFSNSRSEMNVSTLELGDSALYLCASSLGASGNEAQYFGPGTRLLVL.

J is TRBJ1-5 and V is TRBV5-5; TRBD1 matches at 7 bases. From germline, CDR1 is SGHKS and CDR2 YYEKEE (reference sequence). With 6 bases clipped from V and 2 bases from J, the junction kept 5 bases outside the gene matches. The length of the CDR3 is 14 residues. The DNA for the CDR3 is TGTGCCAGCACCGACGGACAGGGCAATCAGCCCCAGCATTTT. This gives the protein CASTDGQGNQPQHF.

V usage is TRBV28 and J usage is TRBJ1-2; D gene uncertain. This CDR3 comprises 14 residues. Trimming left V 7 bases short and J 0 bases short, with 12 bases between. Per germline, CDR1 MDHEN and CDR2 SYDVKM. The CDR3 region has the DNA TGTGCCAGCATACCCCCTGGGGCTAACTATGGCTACACCTTC. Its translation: CASIPPGANYGYTF.

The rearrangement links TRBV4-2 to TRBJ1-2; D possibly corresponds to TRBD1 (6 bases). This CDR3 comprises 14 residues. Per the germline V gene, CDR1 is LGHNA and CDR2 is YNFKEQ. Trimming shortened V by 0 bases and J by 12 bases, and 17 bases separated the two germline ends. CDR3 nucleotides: TGTGCCAGCAGCCAAGATTTGGGCCAGGGGACCGACACCTTC. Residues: CASSQDLGQGTDTF.

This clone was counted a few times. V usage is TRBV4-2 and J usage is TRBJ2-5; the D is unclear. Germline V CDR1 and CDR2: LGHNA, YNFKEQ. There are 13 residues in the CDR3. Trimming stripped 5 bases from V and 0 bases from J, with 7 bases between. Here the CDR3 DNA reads TGTGCCAGCAGCGTAAACCACCAAGAGACCCAGTACTTC. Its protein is CASSVNHQETQYF.

The CDR3 DNA sequence: TGTGCCTGGAGTCCCCGGACTAGCGGGAGGAGGGTAGTCACAGATACGCAGTATTTT. Its protein product is CAWSPRTSGRRVVTDTQYF. The chain uses TRBV30 and TRBJ2-3; 14 nucleotides match TRBD2. Germline loops: CDR1 GTSNPN, CDR2 SVGIG (reference sequence). V was pared by 2 bases and J by 2 bases, with 12 bases of the junction left unmatched. This CDR3 is built from 19 residues.

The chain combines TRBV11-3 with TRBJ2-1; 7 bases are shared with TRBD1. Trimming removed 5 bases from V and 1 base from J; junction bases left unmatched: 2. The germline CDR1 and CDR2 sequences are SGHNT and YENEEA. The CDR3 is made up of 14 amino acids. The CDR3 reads CASSATGSYNEQFF. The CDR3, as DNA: TGTGCCAGCAGCGCGACAGGGTCCTACAATGAGCAGTTCTTC. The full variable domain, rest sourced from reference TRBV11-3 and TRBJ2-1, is EAGVVQSPRYKIIEKKQPVAFWCNPISGHNTLYWYLQNLGQGPELLIRYENEEAVDDSQLPKDRFSAERLKGVDSTLKIQPAELGDSAVYLCASSATGSYNEQFFGPGTRLTVL.

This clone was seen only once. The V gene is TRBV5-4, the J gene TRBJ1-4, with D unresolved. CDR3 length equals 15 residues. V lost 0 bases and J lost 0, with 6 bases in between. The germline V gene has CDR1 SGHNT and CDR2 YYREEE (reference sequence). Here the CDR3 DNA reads TGTGCCAGCAGCTTGGGGGGTGCAACTAATGAAAAACTGTTTTTT. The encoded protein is CASSLGGATNEKLFF.

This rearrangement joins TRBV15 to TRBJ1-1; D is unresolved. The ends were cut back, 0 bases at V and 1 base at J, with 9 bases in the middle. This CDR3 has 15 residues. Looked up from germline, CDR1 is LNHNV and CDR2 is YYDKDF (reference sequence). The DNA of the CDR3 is TGTGCCACCAGCAGAGATGGGGTCGGGAACACTGAAGCTTTCTTT. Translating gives CATSRDGVGNTEAFF.

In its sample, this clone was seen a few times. The CDR3 is CASSRSGQGSHEQYF. The CDR3 region has the DNA TGTGCCAGCAGTCGGTCGGGACAGGGGTCCCACGAGCAGTACTTC. The rearrangement joins TRBV6-1 to TRBJ2-7; 10 nucleotides align to TRBD1. Germline V gives CDR1 MNHNS, CDR2 SASEGT. This CDR3 is built from 15 residues. The V gene end was trimmed by 5 bases and the J gene end by 5 bases; junction bases not matched to a gene: 9.

As DNA, the CDR3 is TGTGCCAGCAGCCAAGATGGGATCGGGTATGAGCAGTTCTTC. Its translation: CASSQDGIGYEQFF. V gene TRBV14 combines with J gene TRBJ2-1; no firm D call. This CDR3 spans 14 amino acids. The germline gives CDR1 SGHDN, CDR2 FVKESK. V lost 0 bases and J lost 8, with 11 bases in between.

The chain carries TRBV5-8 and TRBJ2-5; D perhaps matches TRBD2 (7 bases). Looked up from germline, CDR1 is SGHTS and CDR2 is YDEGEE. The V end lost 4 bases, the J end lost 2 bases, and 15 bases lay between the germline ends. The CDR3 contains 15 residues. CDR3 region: CASSRTRGAQETQYF. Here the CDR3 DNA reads TGTGCCAGCAGCCGAACCCGGGGGGCTCAAGAGACCCAGTACTTC.

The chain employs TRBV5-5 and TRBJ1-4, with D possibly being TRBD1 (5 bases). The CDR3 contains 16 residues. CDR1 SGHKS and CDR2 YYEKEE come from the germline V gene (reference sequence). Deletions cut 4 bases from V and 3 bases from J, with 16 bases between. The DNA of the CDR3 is TGTGCCAGCAGCCACCGGGGCGATGTGGCTAATGAAAAACTGTTTTTT. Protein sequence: CASSHRGDVANEKLFF.

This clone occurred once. The CDR3 region has the DNA TGTGCCATCAGCCCGGATGGAATCGTGGGCTACACCTTC. Its protein is CAISPDGIVGYTF. This chain connects TRBV10-3 to TRBJ1-2; D unresolved. The CDR3 loop spans 13 amino acids. CDR1 is ENHRY and CDR2 is SYGVKD in the germline V gene. Trimming shortened V by 6 bases and J by 8 bases, and 16 bases separated the two germline ends.

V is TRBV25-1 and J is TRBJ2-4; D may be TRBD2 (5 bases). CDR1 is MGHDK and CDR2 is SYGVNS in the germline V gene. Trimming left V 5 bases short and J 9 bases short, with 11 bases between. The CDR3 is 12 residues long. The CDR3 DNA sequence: TGTGCCAGCAGTAATCCAAGCGGCATTCAGTACTTC. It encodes CASSNPSGIQYF.

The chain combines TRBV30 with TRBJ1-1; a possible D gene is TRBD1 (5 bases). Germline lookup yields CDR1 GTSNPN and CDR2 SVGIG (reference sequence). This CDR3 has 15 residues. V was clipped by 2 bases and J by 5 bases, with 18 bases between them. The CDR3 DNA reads TGTGCCTGGAGTCGCCGGGGGGGTGCCGGTACTGAAGCTTTCTTT. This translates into CAWSRRGGAGTEAFF.

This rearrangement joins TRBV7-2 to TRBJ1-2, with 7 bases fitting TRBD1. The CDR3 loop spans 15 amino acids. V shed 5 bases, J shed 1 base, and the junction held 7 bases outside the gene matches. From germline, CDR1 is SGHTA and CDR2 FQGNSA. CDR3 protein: CASSPTGSLNYGYTF. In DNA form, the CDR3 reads TGTGCCAGCAGCCCGACAGGGTCCCTTAACTATGGCTACACCTTC. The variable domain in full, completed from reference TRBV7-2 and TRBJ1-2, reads GAGVSQSPSNKVTEKGKDVELRCDPISGHTALYWYRQSLGQGLEFLIYFQGNSAPDKSGLPSDRFSAERTGGSVSTLTIQRTQQEDSAVYLCASSPTGSLNYGYTFGSGTRLTVV.

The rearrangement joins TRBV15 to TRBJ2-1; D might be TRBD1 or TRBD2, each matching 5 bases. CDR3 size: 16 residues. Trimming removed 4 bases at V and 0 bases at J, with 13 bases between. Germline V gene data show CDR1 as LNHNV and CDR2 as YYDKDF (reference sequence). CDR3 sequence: CATSKTRGPSYNEQFF. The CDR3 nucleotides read TGTGCCACCAGCAAAACTCGGGGACCCTCCTACAATGAGCAGTTCTTC.

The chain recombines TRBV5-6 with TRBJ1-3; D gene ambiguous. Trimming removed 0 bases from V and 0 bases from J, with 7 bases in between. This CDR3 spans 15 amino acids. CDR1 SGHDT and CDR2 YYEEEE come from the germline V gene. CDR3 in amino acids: CASSLEVFSGNTIYF. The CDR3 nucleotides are TGTGCCAGCAGCTTGGAGGTCTTCTCTGGAAACACCATATATTTT.

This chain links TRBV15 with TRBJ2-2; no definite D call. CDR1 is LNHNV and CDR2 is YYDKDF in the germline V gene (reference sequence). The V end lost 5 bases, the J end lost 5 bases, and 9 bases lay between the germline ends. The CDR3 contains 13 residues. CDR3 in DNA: TGTGCCACCAGCGGCCATGGGACCGGGGAGCTGTTTTTT. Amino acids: CATSGHGTGELFF.

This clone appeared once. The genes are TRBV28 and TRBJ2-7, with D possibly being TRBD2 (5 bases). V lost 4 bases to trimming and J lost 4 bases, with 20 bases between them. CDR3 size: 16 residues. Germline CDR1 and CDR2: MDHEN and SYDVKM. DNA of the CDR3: TGTGCCAGCAGTTACCCCCGGTGGCGAGGCGGGTACGAGCAGTACTTC. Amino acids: CASSYPRWRGGYEQYF.

CDR3 in amino acids: CARTVFPNSPLHF. The CDR3 bases are TGCGCCAGGACCGTCTTCCCCAATTCACCCCTCCACTTT. V gene TRBV10-1 combines with J gene TRBJ1-6; D is undetermined. Trimming left V 9 bases short and J 7 bases short, with 13 bases between. The CDR3 contains 13 residues. Germline V lookup: CDR1 WNHNN, CDR2 SYGVQD (reference sequence).